This TCR beta chain stems from a study of blood T cell repertoires in COVID-19. V lost 4 bases and J lost 2, with 12 bases in between. The length of the CDR3 is 14 residues. CDR1 is SGHRS, CDR2 YFSETQ, per germline. TCRdb's table, derived via immunoSEQ multiplex PCR, lists solely in-frame clones and lacks some. The sample has 250,000 to 350,000 clones, roughly nine tenths seen once. The chain has TRBV5-1 and TRBJ1-1; possibly TRBD1 for D (6 bases). Sequencing used peripheral blood. The source is a woman aged 40-49 years who had recovered from COVID-19. The CDR3 DNA sequence: TGCGCCAGCAGCCAGGGACAAATTAACACTGAAGCTTTCTTT. It codes for CASSQGQINTEAFF.